One sample yielded the 9 T cell receptor beta chains listed below, sequenced in a study of blood T cell repertoires in COVID-19. The assay was immunoSEQ multiplex PCR, and TCRdb's table has in-frame clones only and misses some. The sample holds 150,000 to 200,000 clones, approximately 80% seen once. The material sequenced was PBMCs or T cells enriched from blood (not recorded which). The receptors were sampled from a man aged 45-60 years who had recovered from COVID-19.

CDR3 DNA sequence: TGTGCCAGCAGCCAAACAGGGGTTAACACTGAAGCTTTCTTT. Translation gives CASSQTGVNTEAFF. The genes are TRBV5-6 and TRBJ1-1, with 7 nucleotides matching TRBD1. The CDR3 runs 14 residues. V shed 4 bases, J shed 2 bases, and the junction held 5 bases outside the gene matches. Germline assignment: CDR1 SGHDT and CDR2 YYEEEE.

The J gene is TRBJ1-1, the V gene TRBV30; no definite D call. V lost 4 bases and J 5 bases, leaving 17 bases between the germline ends. The CDR3 spans 14 residues. Germline V gene data show CDR1 as GTSNPN and CDR2 as SVGIG (reference sequence). CDR3 nucleotides: TGTGCCTGGAACAGAGCGGGCTGGGGTACTGAAGCTTTCTTT. Translated, it gives CAWNRAGWGTEAFF.

CDR3: CASSEGQGAYNEQFF. CDR3 bases: TGTGCCAGCAGCGAGGGACAGGGAGCCTACAATGAGCAGTTCTTC. The chain carries TRBV9 and TRBJ2-1; 9 bases are shared with TRBD1. Germline V gene data show CDR1 as SGDLS and CDR2 as YYNGEE. The CDR3 sequence is 15 residues long. The V gene end was trimmed by 3 bases and the J gene end by 2 bases; junction bases not matched to a gene: 3. Full variable domain (outside the CDR3, taken from reference TRBV9 and TRBJ2-1): DSGVTQTPKHLITATGQRVTLRCSPRSGDLSVYWYQQSLDQGLQFLIQYYNGEERAKGNILERFSAQQFPDLHSELNLSSLELGDSALYFCASSEGQGAYNEQFFGPGTRLTVL.

This chain uses TRBV10-1 with TRBJ2-3; TRBD2 might be the D (6 bases). In germline, CDR1 is WNHNN, CDR2 SYGVQD (reference sequence). The V gene lost 9 bases and the J gene lost 8 bases, with 18 bases spanning the gap. The CDR3 length is 13 residues. DNA of the CDR3: TGCGCCAGGAGAGCGGCGGGGCGGAGTACGCAGTATTTT. This encodes CARRAAGRSTQYF.

V and J are TRBV6-5 and TRBJ1-2; the match to TRBD1 covers 8 bases. This CDR3 spans 15 amino acids. Unmatched junction bases numbered 11, after V lost 7 bases and J lost 4 bases. The germline V gene has CDR1 MNHEY and CDR2 SVGAGI. The CDR3 loop is CASTLHRQGTYGYTF. The CDR3 coding sequence is TGTGCCAGCACTCTACACCGACAGGGGACCTATGGCTACACCTTC.

This chain uses TRBV5-5 with TRBJ1-1, with D uncertain. Looked up from germline, CDR1 is SGHKS and CDR2 is YYEKEE (reference sequence). This CDR3 is built from 15 residues. V lost 0 bases, J lost 1 base, and 10 bases lay in between. As DNA, the CDR3 is TGTGCCAGCAGCTTGGACGGGGTAGGGAACACTGAAGCTTTCTTT. Protein product: CASSLDGVGNTEAFF. The whole variable domain, filled in from reference TRBV5-5 and TRBJ1-1, reads DAGVTQSPTHLIKTRGQQVTLRCSPISGHKSVSWYQQVLGQGPQFIFQYYEKEERGRGNFPDRFSARQFPNYSSELNVNALLLGDSALYLCASSLDGVGNTEAFFGQGTRLTVV.

The V gene is TRBV4-1, the J gene TRBJ2-2; D may be TRBD2 (6 bases). V was cut by 1 base and J by 4 bases, with 13 bases left in between. The CDR3 runs 16 residues. Per germline, CDR1 MGHRA and CDR2 YSYEKL. The CDR3: CASSQAASVLTGELFF. As DNA, the CDR3 is TGCGCCAGCAGCCAAGCTGCTAGCGTTCTCACCGGGGAGCTGTTTTTT.

This chain joins TRBV10-1 and TRBJ2-5; the D gene is possibly TRBD2 (5 bases). The V gene lost 4 bases and the J gene lost 5 bases, with 14 bases spanning the gap. The germline CDR1 and CDR2 sequences are WNHNN and SYGVQD (reference sequence). The CDR3 covers 14 residues. The CDR3 sequence: CASSVDPTGETQYF. Here the CDR3 DNA reads TGCGCCAGCAGTGTGGACCCAACGGGGGAGACCCAGTACTTC.

This clone was detected once. The chain has TRBV5-6 and TRBJ1-1; 8 bases are shared with TRBD1. Trimming at V came to 0 bases and at J to 2 bases, leaving 6 bases not matched to a gene. Germline lookup yields CDR1 SGHDT and CDR2 YYEEEE. The CDR3 sequence is 16 residues long. The DNA for the CDR3 is TGTGCCAGCAGCTTGGAGTCAGGGGGCCGTAACACTGAAGCTTTCTTT. Amino acid sequence: CASSLESGGRNTEAFF. The variable domain in full, completed from reference TRBV5-6 and TRBJ1-1, reads DAGVTQSPTHLIKTRGQQVTLRCSPKSGHDTVSWYQQALGQGPQFIFQYYEEEERQRGNFPDRFSGHQFPNYSSELNVNALLLGDSALYLCASSLESGGRNTEAFFGQGTRLTVV.